Listed below are T cell receptor beta chains from one sample, sequenced in a study of T cell repertoires in cytomegalovirus infection. TCRdb re-analysed the reads in MiXCR, keeping a single row per CDR3 protein. The sample includes some 440,000 distinct CDR3 sequences, approximately 30% of them seen just once. The specimen was PBMCs. The receptor set was obtained from a human donor in good health (CMV status not recorded). Some clones in this sample may be carry-over from other donors' samples. Each CDR3 is given with its conserved first and last residue. The D gene is left open where the match is weak. The size entry is marked missing in some rows and otherwise reads once, few, many or a size class.

cdr3_length,clone_size,j_call,d_call,v_call,cdr3_aa,cdr3_nt
15,NA,TRBJ1-5,TRBD1,TRBV19,CASSTRDRVEQPQHF,TGTGCCAGTAGTACAAGGGACAGGGTAGAACAGCCCCAGCATTTT
15,few,TRBJ1-3,NA,TRBV7-2,CASSLLVPNGNTIYF,TGTGCCAGCAGCTTATTGGTACCCAATGGAAACACCATATATTTT
14,NA,TRBJ2-3,NA,TRBV12-3/TRBV12-4,CASIPSAGGDTQYF,TGTGCCAGCATCCCTAGCGCCGGGGGAGATACGCAGTATTTT
15,many,TRBJ1-2,NA,TRBV7-2,CASSLVLEANYGYTF,TGTGCCAGCAGCTTAGTTTTAGAAGCTAACTATGGCTACACCTTC
13,few,TRBJ1-5,NA,TRBV10-3,CAIRGLGDQPQHF,TGTGCCATCAGGGGTCTGGGGGATCAGCCCCAGCATTTT
15,many,TRBJ1-2,TRBD1,TRBV7-8,CASSDKGQGVYGYTF,TGTGCCAGCAGCGATAAGGGACAGGGGGTGTATGGCTACACCTTC
14,NA,TRBJ2-7,TRBD1,TRBV29-1,CSVAQGALSYEQYF,TGCAGCGTGGCCCAGGGGGCCCTATCCTACGAGCAGTACTTC
16,few,TRBJ1-6,NA,TRBV6-1,CASSQAQGYTNSPLHF,TGTGCCAGCAGCCAAGCCCAGGGGTACACTAATTCACCCCTCCACTTT
14,few,TRBJ1-6,TRBD1,TRBV6-2/TRBV6-3,CASKLGQGASPLHF,TGTGCCAGCAAACTCGGACAGGGTGCTTCACCCCTCCACTTT
12,few,TRBJ2-7,NA,TRBV11-1,CASSYSVREQYF,TGTGCCAGCAGCTACAGTGTTAGGGAGCAGTACTTC
16,NA,TRBJ1-6,TRBD1,TRBV4-3,CASSQSGTGSNSPLHF,TGCGCCAGCAGCCAATCCGGGACAGGGTCTAATTCACCCCTCCACTTT
15,many,TRBJ1-2,NA,TRBV6-1,CASSSTRRVGYGYTF,TGTGCCAGCAGTTCGACACGTAGGGTCGGTTATGGCTACACCTTC
16,NA,TRBJ2-5,TRBD2,TRBV5-1,CASSSRMTSWAETQYF,TGCGCCAGCAGCTCCCGTATGACTAGCTGGGCGGAGACCCAGTACTTC
18,NA,TRBJ2-2,TRBD2,TRBV7-9,CASSSPTVAGWNTGELFF,TGTGCCAGCAGCTCCCCCACGGTAGCGGGGTGGAACACCGGGGAGCTGTTTTTT
18,NA,TRBJ2-6,NA,TRBV7-2,CASRPRGPPISGANVLTF,TGTGCCAGCAGACCCAGGGGACCACCTATCTCTGGGGCCAACGTCCTGACTTTC
14,NA,TRBJ2-7,NA,TRBV5-6,CASSLVTRVREQYF,TGTGCCAGCAGCTTGGTAACCCGCGTTCGGGAGCAGTACTTC
13,NA,TRBJ1-2,NA,TRBV12-3/TRBV12-4,CASSSSRFYGYTF,TGTGCCAGCAGTTCGAGCCGGTTCTATGGCTACACCTTC
13,many,TRBJ1-1,NA,TRBV7-2,CASSSRGPGEAFF,TGTGCCAGCAGCTCCCGGGGGCCAGGGGAGGCTTTCTTT
14,NA,TRBJ1-5,TRBD1,TRBV12-3/TRBV12-4,CASTLGGPNQPQHF,TGTGCCAGCACCTTAGGGGGCCCAAATCAGCCCCAGCATTTT
13,few,TRBJ2-3,NA,TRBV15,CATSRDPADTQYF,TGTGCCACCAGCAGAGATCCTGCAGATACGCAGTATTTT
16,many,TRBJ1-1,NA,TRBV4-1,CASSHPAMKSNTEAFF,TGCGCCAGCAGCCACCCAGCCATGAAATCGAACACTGAAGCTTTCTTT
17,many,TRBJ2-3,TRBD2,TRBV7-8,CASSPGTSGGLTDTQYF,TGTGCCAGCAGCCCTGGGACTAGCGGGGGTCTCACAGATACGCAGTATTTT
13,NA,TRBJ1-1,NA,TRBV6-5,CASSATGITEAFF,TGTGCCAGCAGTGCGACAGGAATCACTGAAGCTTTCTTT
14,few,TRBJ2-7,NA,TRBV7-9,CASSLSYGFYEQYF,TGTGCCAGCAGCTTATCATATGGGTTCTACGAGCAGTACTTC
13,NA,TRBJ1-3,NA,TRBV20-1,CSALTVSGNTIYF,TGCAGTGCTCTTACAGTCTCTGGAAACACCATATATTTT
14,once,TRBJ1-5,NA,TRBV7-8,CASSPTMYWSPKHF,TGTGCAAGCAGCCCTACTATGTACTGGTCGCCCAAGCATTTT
19,NA,TRBJ1-5,NA,TRBV4-1,CANSQEWADPLMGNQPQHF,TGCGCCAACAGCCAAGAGTGGGCGGACCCCCTCATGGGCAATCAGCCCCAGCATTTT
17,few,TRBJ2-1,TRBD2,TRBV2,CASRSHTSGGFYNEQFF,TGTGCCAGCAGGAGCCACACTAGCGGGGGGTTCTACAATGAGCAGTTCTTC
11,many,TRBJ1-2,NA,TRBV28,CASSFRLGYTF,TGTGCCAGCAGTTTCCGTCTTGGCTACACCTTC
15,many,TRBJ1-6,NA,TRBV7-8,CASSLGTAHNSPLHF,TGTGCCAGCAGCTTAGGGACAGCCCATAATTCACCCCTCCACTTT
16,NA,TRBJ1-4,TRBD1,TRBV12-3/TRBV12-4,CASSQHSGQGNEKLFF,TGTGCCAGCAGCCAACACTCGGGACAGGGGAATGAAAAACTGTTTTTT
14,NA,TRBJ1-6,NA,TRBV5-4,CASSYAGRNSPLHF,TGTGCCAGCAGCTACGCAGGGAGAAATTCACCCCTCCACTTT
15,NA,TRBJ1-2,TRBD1,TRBV12-3/TRBV12-4,CASSLSGQGTAGYTF,TGTGCCAGCAGTTTAAGCGGACAGGGGACGGCTGGCTACACCTTC